The rows below give T cell receptor beta chains drawn from one sample of a study of cytomegalovirus exposure and HLA in healthy donors. The protocol was immunoSEQ multiplex PCR, while the TCRdb copy is restricted to in-frame clones and leaves out a portion. This sample has under 150,000 clones, with 88% found just once. Sequencing was performed on PBMCs. These receptors were taken from a woman between 18 and 29 years old in good health and CMV-seropositive. The CDR3 runs from the conserved cysteine through the conserved F or W. Fields, in order: J gene, V gene, D gene, CDR3 length, CDR3 protein, CDR3 DNA. D genes are given only for firm matches.

j_call: TRBJ2-5; v_call: TRBV7-2; d_call: -; cdr3_length: 15; cdr3_aa: CASSLARIAQETQYF; cdr3_nt: TGTGCCAGCAGCTTAGCGCGAATAGCGCAAGAGACCCAGTACTTC
j_call: TRBJ2-3; v_call: TRBV29-1; d_call: -; cdr3_length: 14; cdr3_aa: CSLIGAADTDTQYF; cdr3_nt: TGCAGCCTGATTGGGGCGGCTGACACAGATACGCAGTATTTT
j_call: TRBJ2-3; v_call: TRBV28; d_call: -; cdr3_length: 14; cdr3_aa: CASGTRPLGDTQYF; cdr3_nt: TGTGCCAGCGGAACCCGACCCCTCGGGGATACGCAGTATTTT
j_call: TRBJ1-6; v_call: TRBV15; d_call: TRBD1; cdr3_length: 16; cdr3_aa: CATSSVPGGNYSPLHF; cdr3_nt: TGTGCCACCAGCAGTGTCCCAGGGGGGAACTATTCACCCCTCCACTTT
j_call: TRBJ2-2; v_call: TRBV6-1; d_call: TRBD1; cdr3_length: 17; cdr3_aa: CASSGASGQRHTGELFF; cdr3_nt: TGTGCCAGCAGTGGGGCATCGGGACAGAGGCACACCGGGGAGCTGTTTTTT
j_call: TRBJ1-5; v_call: TRBV9; d_call: -; cdr3_length: 13; cdr3_aa: CASSVSNNQPQHF; cdr3_nt: TGTGCCAGCAGCGTAAGCAACAATCAGCCCCAGCATTTT
j_call: TRBJ2-1; v_call: TRBV11-2; d_call: TRBD2; cdr3_length: 16; cdr3_aa: CASSLAASGDYNEQFF; cdr3_nt: TGTGCCAGCAGCTTAGCGGCTAGCGGGGACTACAATGAGCAGTTCTTC
j_call: TRBJ2-3; v_call: TRBV10-2; d_call: -; cdr3_length: 12; cdr3_aa: CASSDVTPTQYF; cdr3_nt: TGCGCCAGCAGTGACGTTACACCTACGCAGTATTTT
j_call: TRBJ1-2; v_call: TRBV5-1; d_call: -; cdr3_length: 14; cdr3_aa: CASSLGQGNYGYTF; cdr3_nt: TGCGCCAGCAGCTTAGGTCAGGGGAACTATGGCTACACCTTC
j_call: TRBJ2-3; v_call: TRBV5-4; d_call: -; cdr3_length: 14; cdr3_aa: CASSLNSYTDTQYF; cdr3_nt: TGTGCCAGCAGCTTGAACTCTTACACAGATACGCAGTATTTT
j_call: TRBJ1-1; v_call: TRBV2; d_call: -; cdr3_length: 12; cdr3_aa: CASSERGPEAFF; cdr3_nt: TGTGCCAGCAGTGAAAGGGGTCCTGAAGCTTTCTTT
j_call: TRBJ2-2; v_call: TRBV9; d_call: -; cdr3_length: 14; cdr3_aa: CASRGLSNTGELFF; cdr3_nt: TGTGCCAGCAGGGGACTGTCGAACACCGGGGAGCTGTTTTTT
j_call: TRBJ2-2; v_call: TRBV5-1; d_call: TRBD1; cdr3_length: 15; cdr3_aa: CASSEKGASAGELFF; cdr3_nt: TGCGCATCCAGTGAAAAGGGGGCAAGCGCCGGGGAGCTGTTTTTT
j_call: TRBJ1-1; v_call: TRBV7-9; d_call: TRBD1; cdr3_length: 18; cdr3_aa: CASSLRAITQGAGTEAFF; cdr3_nt: TGTGCCAGCAGCTTAAGGGCCATTACCCAGGGGGCAGGCACTGAAGCTTTCTTT